A selection of T cell receptor beta chains follows, all from one sample in a study of immune cell composition in non-small cell lung cancer. Some clones are missing from TCRdb's copy, which holds only in-frame ones; the method was immunoSEQ multiplex PCR. This sample has 9,000 to 10,000 clones, with around 68% found just once. The sequenced material came from lung tumor tissue. All receptors derive from a human donor with non-small cell lung cancer. Both conserved end residues are part of each CDR3. D genes are given only for firm matches. The listing skips clone size in some rows; elsewhere it reads once, few, many or a size class.

clone size: once
J gene: TRBJ2-1
V gene: TRBV16
D gene: NA
CDR3 protein: CASSPVAYNEQFF
CDR3 DNA: TGTGCCAGCAGTCCAGTGGCTTACAATGAGCAGTTCTTC

clone size: NA
J gene: TRBJ2-1
V gene: TRBV5-1
D gene: NA
CDR3 protein: CASSGQSYNEQFF
CDR3 DNA: TGCGCCAGCAGCGGCCAGAGCTACAATGAGCAGTTCTTC

clone size: NA
J gene: TRBJ2-7
V gene: TRBV18
D gene: TRBD1
CDR3 protein: CASSPLDRVHEQYF
CDR3 DNA: TGTGCCAGCTCACCCCTGGACAGGGTTCACGAGCAGTACTTC

clone size: few
J gene: TRBJ2-1
V gene: TRBV12-5
D gene: NA
CDR3 protein: CASGLGVGGNEQFF
CDR3 DNA: TGTGCTAGTGGTTTGGGGGTAGGAGGGAATGAGCAGTTCTTC

clone size: NA
J gene: TRBJ1-1
V gene: TRBV6-4
D gene: TRBD1
CDR3 protein: CASSLTGMATEAFF
CDR3 DNA: TGTGCCAGCAGTCTGACAGGGATGGCCACTGAAGCTTTCTTT

clone size: NA
J gene: TRBJ2-7
V gene: TRBV6-1
D gene: NA
CDR3 protein: CASSRRQDYEQYF
CDR3 DNA: TGTGCCAGCAGTAGGAGACAGGACTACGAGCAGTACTTC

clone size: NA
J gene: TRBJ2-1
V gene: TRBV5-5
D gene: TRBD2
CDR3 protein: CASTHEASGGSSYNEQFF
CDR3 DNA: TGTGCCAGCACCCACGAGGCTAGCGGGGGTAGCTCCTACAATGAGCAGTTCTTC

clone size: NA
J gene: TRBJ1-6
V gene: TRBV6-6
D gene: NA
CDR3 protein: CASSYRNSPLHF
CDR3 DNA: TGTGCCAGCAGTTACAGGAATTCACCCCTCCACTTT

clone size: few
J gene: TRBJ2-5
V gene: TRBV7-8
D gene: TRBD1
CDR3 protein: CASSPWTGGFQETQYF
CDR3 DNA: TGTGCCAGCAGCCCATGGACAGGGGGATTCCAAGAGACCCAGTACTTC

clone size: medium-sized
J gene: TRBJ1-4
V gene: TRBV11-2
D gene: NA
CDR3 protein: CASSDRPGQPSEKLFF
CDR3 DNA: TGTGCCAGCAGCGACCGACCGGGACAACCATCGGAAAAACTGTTTTTT

clone size: NA
J gene: TRBJ1-2
V gene: TRBV29-1
D gene: NA
CDR3 protein: CSVEGGQTFNYGYTF
CDR3 DNA: TGCAGCGTTGAAGGGGGACAAACATTTAACTATGGCTACACCTTC

clone size: NA
J gene: TRBJ2-1
V gene: TRBV11-1
D gene: NA
CDR3 protein: CASSSTDTLSYNEQFF
CDR3 DNA: TGTGCCAGCAGCTCAACAGATACACTATCCTACAATGAGCAGTTCTTC

clone size: NA
J gene: TRBJ2-1
V gene: TRBV27
D gene: TRBD1
CDR3 protein: CASSWGGQGIEQFF
CDR3 DNA: TGTGCCAGCAGCTGGGGGGGACAGGGGATTGAGCAGTTCTTC

clone size: NA
J gene: TRBJ1-1
V gene: TRBV5-1
D gene: NA
CDR3 protein: CASSYTYFSGDLQGSLLRTEAFF
CDR3 DNA: TGCGCCAGCAGCTACACATACTTCTCTGGGGATTTACAGGGTTCGCTGCTAAGGACTGAAGCTTTCTTT

clone size: NA
J gene: TRBJ1-6
V gene: TRBV21-1
D gene: NA
CDR3 protein: CASSKDGQGILLLESPLHF
CDR3 DNA: TGTGCCAGCAGCAAAGATGGACAGGGGATTCTGCTATTGGAGTCACCCCTCCACTTT

clone size: NA
J gene: TRBJ1-5
V gene: TRBV19
D gene: NA
CDR3 protein: CASSIGDIMGRRPQHF
CDR3 DNA: TGTGCCAGTAGTATAGGAGACATAATGGGACGGCGGCCCCAGCATTTT

clone size: NA
J gene: TRBJ2-7
V gene: TRBV6-5
D gene: NA
CDR3 protein: CASRTRVFPFYEQYF
CDR3 DNA: TGTGCCAGCCGAACCAGGGTTTTCCCATTCTACGAGCAGTACTTC

clone size: NA
J gene: TRBJ2-5
V gene: TRBV15
D gene: TRBD2
CDR3 protein: CATSRVAGGPKTQYF
CDR3 DNA: TGTGCCACCAGCAGAGTGGCGGGGGGGCCGAAGACCCAGTACTTC

clone size: NA
J gene: TRBJ2-7
V gene: TRBV5-1
D gene: NA
CDR3 protein: CASSPPVFDSYEQYF
CDR3 DNA: TGCGCCAGCAGCCCCCCGGTGTTTGATTCCTACGAGCAGTACTTC

clone size: few
J gene: TRBJ1-5
V gene: TRBV18
D gene: NA
CDR3 protein: CASSPSLNQPQHF
CDR3 DNA: TGTGCCAGCTCACCGTCCCTTAATCAGCCCCAGCATTTT

clone size: NA
J gene: TRBJ2-7
V gene: TRBV5-6
D gene: NA
CDR3 protein: CASSLEYYEQYF
CDR3 DNA: TGTGCCAGCAGCCTTGAATACTACGAGCAGTACTTC

clone size: NA
J gene: TRBJ1-1
V gene: TRBV4-2
D gene: TRBD1
CDR3 protein: CATEPGQGRNTEAFF
CDR3 DNA: TGTGCCACCGAACCCGGACAGGGGAGAAACACTGAAGCTTTCTTT

clone size: few
J gene: TRBJ2-7
V gene: TRBV19
D gene: TRBD2
CDR3 protein: CASSIASGEAYEQYF
CDR3 DNA: TGTGCCAGTAGTATAGCGAGCGGGGAGGCCTACGAGCAGTACTTC

clone size: few
J gene: TRBJ2-5
V gene: TRBV13
D gene: NA
CDR3 protein: CASSLDRQETQYF
CDR3 DNA: TGTGCCAGCAGCTTAGACAGGCAAGAGACCCAGTACTTC

clone size: few
J gene: TRBJ1-6
V gene: TRBV7-9
D gene: NA
CDR3 protein: CASSSTDQRLHF
CDR3 DNA: TGTGCCAGCAGCTCGACGGACCAAAGACTCCACTTT

clone size: NA
J gene: TRBJ2-2
V gene: TRBV11-2
D gene: TRBD2
CDR3 protein: CASSVSGGANHRELFF
CDR3 DNA: TGTGCCAGCAGCGTTAGCGGGGGGGCCAATCATCGGGAGCTGTTTTTT

clone size: NA
J gene: TRBJ2-3
V gene: TRBV7-6
D gene: TRBD2
CDR3 protein: CASSLGSSGGTDTQYF
CDR3 DNA: TGTGCCAGCAGCTTAGGCTCCAGCGGGGGCACAGATACGCAGTATTTT

clone size: few
J gene: TRBJ1-2
V gene: TRBV4-1
D gene: NA
CDR3 protein: CASSQDRGRHYGYTF
CDR3 DNA: TGCGCCAGCAGCCAAGATCGAGGGCGTCACTATGGCTACACCTTC

clone size: NA
J gene: TRBJ2-2
V gene: TRBV6-1
D gene: NA
CDR3 protein: CASSPQSLDTGELFF
CDR3 DNA: TGTGCCAGCAGCCCTCAGTCGCTCGACACCGGGGAGCTGTTTTTT

clone size: few
J gene: TRBJ2-3
V gene: TRBV7-3
D gene: TRBD1
CDR3 protein: CASSPQGASDTQYF
CDR3 DNA: TGTGCCAGCAGCCCACAGGGGGCCTCAGATACGCAGTATTTT

clone size: NA
J gene: TRBJ1-1
V gene: TRBV5-1
D gene: NA
CDR3 protein: CASSLTMNTEAFF
CDR3 DNA: TGCGCCAGCAGCTTAACCATGAACACTGAAGCTTTCTTT

clone size: NA
J gene: TRBJ1-6
V gene: TRBV9
D gene: NA
CDR3 protein: CASSVEPVNNSPLHF
CDR3 DNA: TGTGCCAGCAGCGTAGAGCCTGTAAACAATTCACCCCTCCACTTT

clone size: NA
J gene: TRBJ2-7
V gene: TRBV7-9
D gene: TRBD2
CDR3 protein: CASSQMGGVHEQYF
CDR3 DNA: TGTGCCAGCAGCCAGATGGGGGGGGTCCACGAGCAGTACTTC

clone size: NA
J gene: TRBJ2-2
V gene: TRBV19
D gene: NA
CDR3 protein: CASSIASEPGELFF
CDR3 DNA: TGTGCCAGTAGTATTGCCTCCGAGCCCGGGGAGCTGTTTTTT

clone size: NA
J gene: TRBJ2-3
V gene: TRBV5-1
D gene: NA
CDR3 protein: CASSFQTPATDTQYF
CDR3 DNA: TGCGCCAGCAGCTTTCAAACACCCGCCACAGATACGCAGTATTTT

clone size: NA
J gene: TRBJ2-7
V gene: TRBV15
D gene: TRBD2
CDR3 protein: CATSREYGGAYEQYF
CDR3 DNA: TGTGCCACCAGCAGAGAGTACGGGGGGGCCTACGAGCAGTACTTC

clone size: once
J gene: TRBJ1-1
V gene: TRBV19
D gene: TRBD1
CDR3 protein: CASSAPGQGTNEAFF
CDR3 DNA: TGTGCCAGTAGTGCACCGGGACAGGGGACTAATGAAGCTTTCTTT